Here is one T cell receptor (beta chain) with its context. This clone appeared a few times. No antigen is known for it. The record has no base qualities; no much larger clone is one base away. The data were obtained in a study of tumor-infiltrating lymphocytes in localized non-small cell lung cancer (dated by TCRdb to the early 2020s). About the study as a whole: The cohort covered several histologies, both smokers and never-smokers, and patients whose samples were collected after neoadjuvant chemotherapy. Each patient contributed resected tumor tissue and uninvolved lung tissue from the same patient, described as non-adjacent to the tumor. The paired tumor versus uninvolved lung comparison of immunoSEQ T-cell fraction included roughly 50 patients. In total, the ICON cohort consisted of roughly 150 surgical patients with localized non-small cell lung cancer who had their tumors resected. Flow cytometry, multiplex immunofluorescence, RNA-seq, exome sequencing and proteomics were applied to the same patients as TCR sequencing, which was one of several integrated assays. What the work shows at the level of the full study, not this receptor alone: TCR-derived T-cell fraction did not differ between the flow cytometry-defined immunotypes IM1 (good prognosis) and IM2 (poor prognosis). No association of tumor T-cell fraction from TCR sequencing with recurrence-free survival was found (p = 0.61). Assay coverage differed among patients according to how much tissue was available, so only a subset of the cohort had TCR sequencing. In line with immunofluorescence CD3 counts, TCRbeta sequencing supported higher T cell infiltration in tumors compared with uninvolved lung tissue. Different pieces of the same tissue were used for different assays, so technical variation could not be separated from intratumor heterogeneity.

The immunoSEQ assay used for TCR sequencing gave the T-cell fraction in both tumor and uninvolved lung tissue. Regarding the original processing steps: In the survival analysis, patients were divided into a high T-cell fraction group (upper tertile) and a low T-cell fraction group (lower two tertiles), and the two groups were compared using a log-rank test. A signed-rank test was used to test differences in T-cell fraction between paired tumor and uninvolved lung samples. As stored in TCRdb, this immuneACCESS dataset retains in-frame rearrangements with V and J assigned. A fraction of the clones does not appear; measured against another copy, unresolved V genes explain less than half of the discrepancy, and the remainder lacks a known reason. V, J and clone size are taken as reported in that table, and D and trimming were inferred from the DNA itself. For this sample the table gives 20,000 to 25,000 clones, of which roughly three quarters were detected only once. The ten biggest clones cover 3% to 4% of the sample.

The first patient joined ICON in the first half of 2016, and enrollment wrapped up when the last patient was enrolled in September 2018. From a subcohort of 60 to 90 patients, fresh tumor and matched uninvolved tissue were collected for in-depth immune analyses, including TCR sequencing. No cell sorting was done, and TCR sequencing was instead run on DNA isolated from bulk tissue. Source material: lung tumor tissue. The TCR comes from a human donor with non-small cell lung cancer.

DNA sequence: TGTGCCACCGGGACAGCTTACAATGAGCAGTTCTTC. Its translation reads: CATGTAYNEQFF. The receptor chain draws on TRBV19 and TRBJ2-1; TRBD1 lines up with 7 middle nucleotides. The CDR3 starts with the cysteine, ends with the phenylalanine, and has 12 residues. The read is trimmed to its CDR3 DNA, 36 bases read in frame from base 1. CDR1 and CDR2 are read off the germline V gene (reference sequence) as LNHDA and SQIVND. Germline trimming: 10 bases from V, 4 bases from J; junction bases outside gene matches: 4.